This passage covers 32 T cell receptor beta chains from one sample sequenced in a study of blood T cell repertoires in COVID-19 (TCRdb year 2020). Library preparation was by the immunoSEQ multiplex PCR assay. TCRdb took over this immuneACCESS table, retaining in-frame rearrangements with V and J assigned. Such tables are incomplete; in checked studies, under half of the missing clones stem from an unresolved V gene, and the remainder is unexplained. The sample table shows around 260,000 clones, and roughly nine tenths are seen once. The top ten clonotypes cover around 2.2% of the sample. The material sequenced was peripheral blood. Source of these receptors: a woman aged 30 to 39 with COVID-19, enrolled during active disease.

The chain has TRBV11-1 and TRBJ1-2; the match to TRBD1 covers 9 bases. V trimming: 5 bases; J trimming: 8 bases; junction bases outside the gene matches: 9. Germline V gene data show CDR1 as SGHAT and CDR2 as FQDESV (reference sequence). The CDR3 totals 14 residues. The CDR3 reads CASSGWDRVDGYTF. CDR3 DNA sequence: TGTGCCAGCAGCGGATGGGACAGGGTGGACGGCTACACCTTC.

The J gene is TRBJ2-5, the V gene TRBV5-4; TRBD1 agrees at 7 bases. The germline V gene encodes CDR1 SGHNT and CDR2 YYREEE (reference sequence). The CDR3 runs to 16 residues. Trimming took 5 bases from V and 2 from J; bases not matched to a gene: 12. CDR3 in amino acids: CASRRRQGAGQETQYF. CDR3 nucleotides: TGTGCCAGCAGGAGAAGACAGGGCGCGGGTCAAGAGACCCAGTACTTC.

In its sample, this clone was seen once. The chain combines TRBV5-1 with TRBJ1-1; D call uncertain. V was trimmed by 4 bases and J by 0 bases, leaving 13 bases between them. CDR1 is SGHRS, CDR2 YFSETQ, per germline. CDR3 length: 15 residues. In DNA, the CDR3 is TGCGCCAGCAGCGTACTCACTGCTATGAACACTGAAGCTTTCTTT. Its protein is CASSVLTAMNTEAFF.

In DNA, the CDR3 is TGTGCCAGCAGCCAAGGACAGGGGGCGAACACTGAAGCTTTCTTT. It specifies CASSQGQGANTEAFF. The chain has TRBV7-6 and TRBJ1-1, with 11 bases lining up with TRBD1. V was clipped by 5 bases and J by 1 base; unmatched bases: 3. This CDR3 has 15 amino acids. CDR1 and CDR2 (germline): SGHVS, FNYEAQ.

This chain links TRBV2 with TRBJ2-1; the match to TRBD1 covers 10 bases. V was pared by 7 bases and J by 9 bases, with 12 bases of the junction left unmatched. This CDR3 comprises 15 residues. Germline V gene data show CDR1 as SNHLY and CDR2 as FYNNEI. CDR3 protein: CASNTMGQGISEQFF. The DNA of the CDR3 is TGTGCCAGCAATACGATGGGACAGGGGATTAGTGAGCAGTTCTTC.

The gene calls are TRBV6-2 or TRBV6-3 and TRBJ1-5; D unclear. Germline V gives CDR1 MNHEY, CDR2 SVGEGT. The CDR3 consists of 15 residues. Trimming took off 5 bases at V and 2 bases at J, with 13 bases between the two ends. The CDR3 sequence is CASSPGSLGNQPQHF. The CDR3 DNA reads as TGTGCCAGCAGTCCCGGGAGCCTTGGCAATCAGCCCCAGCATTTT.

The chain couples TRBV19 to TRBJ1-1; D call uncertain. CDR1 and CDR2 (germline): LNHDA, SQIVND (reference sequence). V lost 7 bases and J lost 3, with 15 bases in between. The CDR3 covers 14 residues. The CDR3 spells CASKSLETYTEAFF. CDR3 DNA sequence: TGTGCCAGTAAGTCCCTGGAGACTTACACTGAAGCTTTCTTT.

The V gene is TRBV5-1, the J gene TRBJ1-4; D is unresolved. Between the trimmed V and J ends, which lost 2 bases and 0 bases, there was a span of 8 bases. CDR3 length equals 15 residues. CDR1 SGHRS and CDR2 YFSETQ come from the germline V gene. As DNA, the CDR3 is TGCGCCAGCAGCTTAAACTTTGCAACTAATGAAAAACTGTTTTTT. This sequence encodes CASSLNFATNEKLFF. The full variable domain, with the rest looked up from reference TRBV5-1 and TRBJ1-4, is KAGVTQTPRYLIKTRGQQVTLSCSPISGHRSVSWYQQTPGQGLQFLFEYFSETQRNKGNFPGRFSGRQFSNSRSEMNVSTLELGDSALYLCASSLNFATNEKLFFGSGTQLSVL.

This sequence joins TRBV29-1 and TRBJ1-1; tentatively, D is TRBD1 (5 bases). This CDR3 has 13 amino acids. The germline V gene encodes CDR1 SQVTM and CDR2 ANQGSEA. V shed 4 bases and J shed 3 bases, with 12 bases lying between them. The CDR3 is CSVGRVGDTEAFF. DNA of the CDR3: TGCAGCGTTGGAAGGGTAGGGGACACTGAAGCTTTCTTT. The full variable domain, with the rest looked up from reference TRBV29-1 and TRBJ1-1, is SAVISQKPSRDICQRGTSLTIQCQVDSQVTMMFWYRQQPGQSLTLIATANQGSEATYESGFVIDKFPISRPNLTFSTLTVSNMSPEDSSIYLCSVGRVGDTEAFFGQGTRLTVV.

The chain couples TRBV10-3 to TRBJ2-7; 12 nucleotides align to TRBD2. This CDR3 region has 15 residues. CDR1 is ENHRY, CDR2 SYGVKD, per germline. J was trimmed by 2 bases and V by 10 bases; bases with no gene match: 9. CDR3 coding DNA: TGTGCCACCCTAGGGACTAGCGGGCACCCCTACGAGCAGTACTTC. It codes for CATLGTSGHPYEQYF.

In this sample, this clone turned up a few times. For the CDR3, the DNA is TGTGCCAGCAGTTTTCAGATAGCGGGGGCCCTGGGAGAGCAGTTCTTC. This gives the protein CASSFQIAGALGEQFF. The chain has TRBV28 and TRBJ2-1; 9 bases line up with TRBD2. The germline gives CDR1 MDHEN, CDR2 SYDVKM. The V gene end was trimmed by 3 bases and the J gene end by 10 bases; junction bases not matched to a gene: 13. The CDR3 consists of 16 residues.

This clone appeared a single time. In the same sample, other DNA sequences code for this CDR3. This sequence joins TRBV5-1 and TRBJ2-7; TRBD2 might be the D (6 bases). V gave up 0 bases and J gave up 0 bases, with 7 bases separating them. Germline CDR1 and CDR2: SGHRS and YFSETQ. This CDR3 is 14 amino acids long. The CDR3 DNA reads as TGCGCCAGCAGCTTGGGGGGAGGCTCCTACGAGCAGTACTTC. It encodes CASSLGGGSYEQYF.

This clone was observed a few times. The CDR3 DNA is TGTGCCAGCAGGAGCGGGAGTTTAGGAGATACGCAGTATTTT. Amino acid sequence: CASRSGSLGDTQYF. V and J are TRBV25-1 and TRBJ2-3; 8 bases align to TRBD2. Germline lookup yields CDR1 MGHDK and CDR2 SYGVNS. There are 14 residues in the CDR3. V lost 6 bases to trimming and J lost 5 bases; unmatched junction nucleotides: 7.

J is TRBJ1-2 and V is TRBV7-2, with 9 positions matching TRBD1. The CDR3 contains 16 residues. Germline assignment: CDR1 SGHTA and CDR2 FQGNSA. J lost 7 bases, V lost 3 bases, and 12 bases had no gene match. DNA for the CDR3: TGTGCCAGCAGCTTGGAAACCGGGACAGGGTCGGCTGGCTACACCTTC. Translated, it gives CASSLETGTGSAGYTF.

In nucleotides, the CDR3 is TGTGCCAGCAGTGAAGCTAGGACAGGGCTTTCACCCCTCCACTTT. Encoded protein: CASSEARTGLSPLHF. The genes are TRBV6-1 and TRBJ1-6, with TRBD1 matching over 8 bases. V was pared by 0 bases and J by 9 bases, with 4 bases of the junction left unmatched. The CDR3 extends over 15 amino acids. Germline CDR1 MNHNS, CDR2 SASEGT.

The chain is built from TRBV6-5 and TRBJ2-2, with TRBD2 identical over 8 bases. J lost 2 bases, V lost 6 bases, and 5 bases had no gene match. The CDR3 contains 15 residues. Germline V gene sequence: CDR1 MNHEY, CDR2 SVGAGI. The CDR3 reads CASRVGLVNTGELFF. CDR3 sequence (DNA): TGTGCCAGCAGGGTGGGACTAGTCAACACCGGGGAGCTGTTTTTT.

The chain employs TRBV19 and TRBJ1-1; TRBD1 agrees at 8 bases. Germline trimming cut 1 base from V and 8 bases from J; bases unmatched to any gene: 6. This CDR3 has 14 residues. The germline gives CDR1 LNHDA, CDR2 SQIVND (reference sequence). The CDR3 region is CASSIATGTGEAFF. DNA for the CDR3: TGTGCCAGTAGTATAGCAACCGGGACAGGCGAAGCTTTCTTT.

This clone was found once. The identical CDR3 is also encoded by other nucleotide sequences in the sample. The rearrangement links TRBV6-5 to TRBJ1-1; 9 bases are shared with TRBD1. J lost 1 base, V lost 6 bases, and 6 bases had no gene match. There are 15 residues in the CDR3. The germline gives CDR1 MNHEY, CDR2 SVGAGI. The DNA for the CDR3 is TGTGCCAGCAGCTCACAGGGGGCGCGGAACACTGAAGCTTTCTTT. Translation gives CASSSQGARNTEAFF.

This CDR3 is CASSPVGGSNEKLFF. The CDR3 DNA is TGCGCCAGCAGCCCGGTGGGAGGGAGTAATGAAAAACTGTTTTTT. This chain joins TRBV5-1 and TRBJ1-4; no firm D call. The CDR3 contains 15 residues. Germline CDR1 reads SGHRS; CDR2 reads YFSETQ. V was shortened by 4 bases and J by 4 bases, with 14 bases between the two germline ends.

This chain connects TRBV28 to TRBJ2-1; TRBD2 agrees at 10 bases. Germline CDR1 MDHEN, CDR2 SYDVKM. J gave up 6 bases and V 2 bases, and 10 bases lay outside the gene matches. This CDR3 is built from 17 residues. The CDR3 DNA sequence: TGTGCCAGCAGTTTAGGGCTAGCGGGAGTCTTAAGCAATGAGCAGTTCTTC. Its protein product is CASSLGLAGVLSNEQFF.

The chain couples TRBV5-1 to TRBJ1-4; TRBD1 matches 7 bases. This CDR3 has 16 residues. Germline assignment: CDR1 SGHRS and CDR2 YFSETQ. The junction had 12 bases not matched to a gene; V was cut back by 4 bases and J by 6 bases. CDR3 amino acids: CASSPIPDRSYEKLFF. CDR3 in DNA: TGCGCCAGCAGCCCAATTCCGGACAGGAGCTATGAAAAACTGTTTTTT.

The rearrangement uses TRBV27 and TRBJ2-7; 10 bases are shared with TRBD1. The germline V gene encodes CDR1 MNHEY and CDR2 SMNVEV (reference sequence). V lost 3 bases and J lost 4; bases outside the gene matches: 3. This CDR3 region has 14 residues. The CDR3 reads CASSFDRGPYEQYF. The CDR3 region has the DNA TGTGCCAGCAGTTTCGACAGGGGGCCGTACGAGCAGTACTTC.

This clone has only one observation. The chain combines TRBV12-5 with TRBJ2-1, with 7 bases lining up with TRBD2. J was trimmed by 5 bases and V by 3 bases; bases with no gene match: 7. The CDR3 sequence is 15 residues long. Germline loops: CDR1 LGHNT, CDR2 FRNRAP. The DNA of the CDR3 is TGTGCTAGTGGTTTACAAGCGGGAAGAAACAATGAGCAGTTCTTC. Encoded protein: CASGLQAGRNNEQFF.

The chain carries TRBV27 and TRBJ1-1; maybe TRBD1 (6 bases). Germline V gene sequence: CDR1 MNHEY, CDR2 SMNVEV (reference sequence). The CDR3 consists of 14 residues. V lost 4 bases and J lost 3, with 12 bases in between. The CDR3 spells CASSWAGDDTEAFF. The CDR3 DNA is TGTGCCAGCAGTTGGGCAGGGGATGACACTGAAGCTTTCTTT.

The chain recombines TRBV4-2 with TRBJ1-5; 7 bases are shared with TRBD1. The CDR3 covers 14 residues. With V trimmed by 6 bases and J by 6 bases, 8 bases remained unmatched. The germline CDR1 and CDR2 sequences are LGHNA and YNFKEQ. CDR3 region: CASSKTGTVQPQHF. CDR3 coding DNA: TGTGCCAGCAGTAAAACCGGGACAGTTCAGCCCCAGCATTTT.

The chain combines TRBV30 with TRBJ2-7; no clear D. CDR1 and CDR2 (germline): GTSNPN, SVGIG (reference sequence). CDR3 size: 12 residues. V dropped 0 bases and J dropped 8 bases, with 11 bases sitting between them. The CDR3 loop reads CAWSVLAAQQYF. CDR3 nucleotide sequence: TGTGCCTGGAGTGTTTTAGCAGCGCAGCAGTACTTC. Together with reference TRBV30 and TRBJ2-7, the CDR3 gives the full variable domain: SQTIHQWPATLVQPVGSPLSLECTVEGTSNPNLYWYRQAAGRGLQLLFYSVGIGQISSEVPQNLSASRPQDRQFILSSKKLLLSDSGFYLCAWSVLAAQQYFGPGTRLTVT.

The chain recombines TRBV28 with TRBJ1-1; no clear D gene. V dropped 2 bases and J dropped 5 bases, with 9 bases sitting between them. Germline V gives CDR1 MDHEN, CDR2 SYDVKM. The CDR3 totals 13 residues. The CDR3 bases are TGTGCCAGCAGTTTAGGGGAGAAGACTGAAGCTTTCTTT. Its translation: CASSLGEKTEAFF.

The CDR3 sequence: CAWTRLGNEQFF. In DNA form, the CDR3 reads TGTGCCTGGACCAGACTAGGCAATGAGCAGTTCTTC. This sequence joins TRBV30 and TRBJ2-1; D possibly corresponds to TRBD2 (6 bases). The CDR3 contains 12 residues. Germline V gene lookup returns CDR1 GTSNPN and CDR2 SVGIG (reference sequence). V lost 4 bases and J 6 bases, leaving 10 bases between the germline ends.

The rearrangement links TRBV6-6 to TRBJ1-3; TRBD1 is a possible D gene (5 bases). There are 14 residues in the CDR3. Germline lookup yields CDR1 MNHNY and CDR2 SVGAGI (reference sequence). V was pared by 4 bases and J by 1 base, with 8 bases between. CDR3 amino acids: CASSWGGSGNTIYF. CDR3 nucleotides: TGTGCCAGCAGTTGGGGGGGGTCTGGAAACACCATATATTTT.

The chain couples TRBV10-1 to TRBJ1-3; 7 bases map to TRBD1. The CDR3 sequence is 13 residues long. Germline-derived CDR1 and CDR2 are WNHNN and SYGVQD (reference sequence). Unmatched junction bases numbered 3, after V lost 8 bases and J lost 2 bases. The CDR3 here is CASRDSPGNTIYF. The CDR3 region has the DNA TGCGCCAGCCGGGACAGCCCTGGAAACACCATATATTTT.

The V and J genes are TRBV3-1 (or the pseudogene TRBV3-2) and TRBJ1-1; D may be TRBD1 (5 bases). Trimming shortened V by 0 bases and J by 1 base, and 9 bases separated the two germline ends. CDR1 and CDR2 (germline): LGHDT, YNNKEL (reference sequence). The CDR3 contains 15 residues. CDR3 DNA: TGTGCCAGCAGCCAAGAAGCAGGGTGGAACACTGAAGCTTTCTTT. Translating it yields CASSQEAGWNTEAFF.

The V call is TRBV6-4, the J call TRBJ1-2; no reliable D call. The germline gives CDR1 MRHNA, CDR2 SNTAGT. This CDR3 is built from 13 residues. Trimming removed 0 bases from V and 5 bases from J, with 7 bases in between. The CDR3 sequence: CASSDSGGYGYTF. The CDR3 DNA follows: TGTGCCAGCAGTGACTCGGGAGGGTATGGCTACACCTTC.